What follows describes a single TCR beta chain. The clone's antigen remains unknown. One base away there is no much larger clone; base qualities are not given. The cohort was made up of 500 to 850 healthy bone marrow donors. Cohort members were all nominally healthy when sampled, although unrecorded immune exposures were likely present. The donor was CMV seropositive and was included in the group of 250 to 300 seropositive cohort members. Every donor gave a peripheral blood sample, and the peripheral blood mononuclear cells from that sample were used for TCR beta sequencing. Genomic DNA was extracted from the blood cell samples with the Qiagen DNeasy Blood Extraction Kit. The CDR3, from cysteine to phenylalanine, totals 10 residues. The DNA shown is the 30-base CDR3, in frame from base 1. For CDR1 and CDR2, the germline V gene (reference sequence) lists LNHDA and SQIVND. Library preparation employed the immunoSEQ multiplex PCR assay. For the multiplex PCR, a mixture combining 60 forward primers for TCR Vbeta segments and 13 reverse primers for TCR Jbeta segments was used. A multiplex PCR assay on genomic DNA amplified the CDR3 region of rearranged TCR beta genes. The Illumina HiSeq System was used to sequence the amplified TCR beta libraries as 87-base-pair reads. In the original analysis: In a later analysis, roughly 80 million unique TCR beta chains were counted across the roughly 670 repertoires, and roughly 9.9 million of these chains were shared by at least two donors. Raw reads were error-corrected and collapsed into unique sequences with a nearest-neighbor algorithm that merged closely related sequences to remove PCR and sequencing errors. Alignment of CDR3 sequences to IMGT reference sequences was used to assign V, D and J gene segments. For a sequence to be retained, a match of at least six nucleotides was required to both a V gene segment and a J gene segment. A rearrangement was called productive if the CDR3 had no stop codons and remained in frame with V and J, and every other rearrangement was called non-productive. Following IMGT convention, CDR3 was defined as the stretch from the second conserved V-encoded cysteine up to the conserved J-encoded phenylalanine. Sequences without an unambiguous match to a single V gene segment were excluded from the earlier analysis of approximately 600 of the donors. An earlier analysis of approximately 590 of the donors classified V segments as functional when productive rearrangements were above 56.7% and as segregating when the standard deviation between donors was above 5%. A statistical classification framework was built for diagnosing cytomegalovirus status from the catalog of TCR beta chain sequences. A later analysis assigned V and J genes by comparing TCR nucleotide sequences with IMGT/GENE-DB human TR gene sequences. The TCRdist pipeline was used in a later analysis to assign CDR3 sequences and most-parsimonious VDJ recombination scenarios. In a later analysis, every TCR beta chain was defined by the combination of its CDR3 amino acid sequence and its V-gene family, and reads without a unique V-gene family were dropped. To address suspected cross-contamination and a sequencing artifact, a later analysis removed approximately 600 highly shared, low-generation-probability nucleotide sequences. A later analysis calculated a clonal expansion index for each public chain from normalized within-repertoire ranks of inferred template counts. In a later analysis, generation probabilities were computed using a VDJ recombination model fitted to out-of-frame rearrangements, and the results were checked against IGoR. In a later analysis, TCR-TCR, TCR-HLA and TCR-CMV co-occurrence was scored with hypergeometric tests, and a repertoire-size bias correction was applied to TCR pairs. In a later analysis, false discovery rates were estimated by permuting HLA or CMV assignments 20 times. In a later analysis, co-occurring TCRs were grouped with DBSCAN, and TCRdist sequence similarity was added when clustering was performed within HLA-allele-positive subsets. For co-occurrence clustering, repertoires with fewer than 30,000 or more than 120,000 public chains were excluded, along with 4 to 6 repertoires with anomalous nucleotide sharing. Imported from immuneACCESS, the table was reduced by TCRdb to in-frame sequences with V and J called. These copies leave out some clones; in studies compared against another copy, an unresolved V gene accounts for under half, and the cause of the remainder is not known. The V and J calls and clone size were taken over from that table, and D and trimming were inferred from the DNA. The sample profile shows 100,000 to 150,000 clones; about 74% of them were found once. 3.5% to 5% of the sample is in the top ten clones.

The data were obtained in a study of cytomegalovirus exposure and HLA in healthy donors (TCRdb year 2017). Looking at the study overall: In an earlier analysis of fewer than 750 of the donors, 250 to 350 Gb of sequence data and 120 million or so unique TCR beta sequences from about 179 million T cells were reported. An early release covering about 600 HLA-typed donors comprised about 310 gigabases of sequencing data and 85 million or so unique TCR sequences. Among the approximately 400 genotyped donors, around 79% belonged to the genetic ancestry cluster associated with self-reported Caucasian donors. The study aimed to test whether signatures of past pathogen exposure could be identified by cataloging public T cell receptors. The study used immunosequencing to profile the T cell repertoires of 666 subjects and linked those repertoires to cytomegalovirus serostatus. A separate validation cohort of 100 to 150 different subjects was used in addition to the approximately 700-subject first cohort. To predict cytomegalovirus infection status, the study brought together high-throughput TCR immunosequencing, statistical association of individual TCRs with disease status, and machine learning. A later analysis re-examined previously published TCR beta repertoires from several hundred donors and added high-resolution HLA genotyping to investigate patterns of TCR occurrence. Rather than drawing on any new phenotypic data, the later analysis identified candidate immune exposures from TCR beta sequences and the way those sequences occurred across donors. In an earlier analysis of 587 of the donors, high-throughput TCR beta sequencing was used to judge whether each TCR beta V gene segment behaved as functional or pseudogenic. Donor age, sex, ethnicity and CMV serostatus were compiled alongside the repertoire data. In a later genetic analysis, genome-wide SNP genotypes for about 65% of the roughly 700 donors were used, and that subset was treated as a discovery cohort. All discovery cohort repertoires had been generated on a single sequencing platform. Class I and class II HLA loci were covered by the typing at four-digit resolution. Typing coverage varied by locus: 629-630 donors for A, B, C, DRB1 and DQB1; more than 500 for DQA1; approximately 610 for DPA1; approximately 450 for DPB1. A handful of DR-DQ haplotypes were handled as single units for association and clustering because linkage in the cohort was strong. Among some 400 genotyped donors of the cohort, an average of around 240,000 unique TCR beta nucleotide sequences was sequenced per donor, of which 15% to 20% were non-productive. The research as a whole found: A later genetic analysis reported fewer N-insertions in productive TCRs among donors in an Asian-associated ancestry cluster than the roughly 700-donor mean. Three of the identified cytomegalovirus-associated TCR beta chains were confirmed in vitro to be specific for cytomegalovirus antigens. Correlated functional status among segregating V segments might reflect linkage disequilibrium, but an unknown experimental factor could not be ruled out. According to a later analysis, most CMV-associated TCR beta chains appeared to be HLA-restricted, and the HLA associations seemed to be driven largely by CMV exposure. A later analysis found that HLA-associated TCR beta chains were more clonally expanded and had lower generation probabilities than equally common non-associated chains. At a false discovery rate of 0.05, a later analysis linked 16,951 TCR beta sequences to specific HLA alleles. The earlier analysis of approximately 540 of the donors excluded seventeen rarely observed V segments, including chromosome 9 orphons, because counts were too low. In a later analysis, several top co-occurrence clusters were reported to appear linked to parvovirus B19, influenza, CMV and Epstein-Barr virus. A group of highly shared sequence variants was considered likely to be a technical artifact of the sequencing pipeline. In an earlier analysis of a few hundred of the donors, most TCR beta V segments were observed in productive rearrangements about 87% or about 30% of the time, broadly matching IMGT annotations. An association between a missense DCLRE1C variant and V-gene and J-gene trimming of TCR beta chains was found in a later genetic analysis and replicated in an independent cohort. According to a later analysis, TCR association rates differed among HLA loci, with DRB1 alleles showing the most associated TCRs and HLA-C alleles showing the fewest. The only immune exposure information available for the cohort was CMV serostatus. This cohort had only TCR beta chains sequenced, and the lack of alpha or paired-chain data limited which features could be detected. Because HLA typing was unavailable for some donors at each locus, only the typed subset was used in association tests. A total of fewer than 200 TCR beta chains were listed by the study as associated with cytomegalovirus. Some IMGT-functional V segments, including TRBV6-2 and TRBV6-3, could not be told apart with the 87-base-pair reads, so those segments were excluded. A further reported finding was that TCR beta sequences accurately predicted the HLA-A and HLA-B alleles for most subjects in the first cohort. Strong co-occurrence of HLA alleles, especially DR and DQ, made assigning TCR associations to individual alleles difficult. The authors suggested that the approach could potentially be generalized to other disease states and immunological phenotypes. Presence/absence analyses assumed roughly uniform sequencing depth across donors, an assumption that may not hold. The classifier was reported to diagnose cytomegalovirus status with high specificity and sensitivity in both the original cohort and the validation cohort. Most TCR sequences were seen in very few donors, while some public TCRs were found in many individuals.

The chain is encoded by TRBV19 joined to TRBJ1-1; the D gene is not confidently resolved. The specimen sequenced was PBMCs. The receptor comes from a woman aged 45-60 years in good health and CMV-seropositive. CDR3 loop: CATAAGEAFF. The nucleotide sequence is given as TGTGCGACCGCCGCAGGAGAAGCTTTCTTT. Supplemented by the reference TRBV19 and TRBJ1-1 proteins around the CDR3, the complete variable domain is DGGITQSPKYLFRKEGQNVTLSCEQNLNHDAMYWYRQDPGQGLRLIYYSQIVNDFQKGDIAEGYSVSREKKESFPLTVTSAQKNPTAFYLCATAAGEAFFGQGTRLTVV.